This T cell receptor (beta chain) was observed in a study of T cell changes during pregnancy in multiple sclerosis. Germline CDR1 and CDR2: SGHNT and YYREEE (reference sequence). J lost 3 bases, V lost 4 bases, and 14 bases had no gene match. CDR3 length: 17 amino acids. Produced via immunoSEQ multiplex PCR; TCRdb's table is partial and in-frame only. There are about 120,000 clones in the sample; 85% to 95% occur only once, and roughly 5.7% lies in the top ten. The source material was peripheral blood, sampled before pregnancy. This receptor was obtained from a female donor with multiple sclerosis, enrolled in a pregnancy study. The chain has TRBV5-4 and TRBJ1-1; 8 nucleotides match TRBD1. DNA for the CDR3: TGTGCCAGCAGCCCTCGACAGGGGTTTTCGGTGCACACTGAAGCTTTCTTT. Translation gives CASSPRQGFSVHTEAFF.